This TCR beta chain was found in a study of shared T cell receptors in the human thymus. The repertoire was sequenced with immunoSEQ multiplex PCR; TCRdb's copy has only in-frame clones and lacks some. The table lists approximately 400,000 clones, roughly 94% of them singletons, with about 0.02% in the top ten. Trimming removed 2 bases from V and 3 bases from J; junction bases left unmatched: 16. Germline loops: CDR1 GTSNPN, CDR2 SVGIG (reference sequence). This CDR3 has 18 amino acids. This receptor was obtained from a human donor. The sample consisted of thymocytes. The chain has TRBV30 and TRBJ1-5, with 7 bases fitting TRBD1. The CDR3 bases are TGTGCCTGGAGTAGGGTAGGGGGCTGGGCCCGGGACAATCAGCCCCAGCATTTT. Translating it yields CAWSRVGGWARDNQPQHF.